This section outlines one TCR beta chain sequence together with its context. The target antigen is unknown. The CDR3 loop spans 14 amino acids. CDR1 and CDR2 from the germline V gene are SGHTA and FQGNSA. The V segment lost 5 bases and the J segment 4 bases; nucleotides outside the gene matches: 5. This sample is drawn from a study of CD8 T cells in ankylosing spondylitis. General study findings and limits: Among TCR beta sequences, a motif of eight highly homologous variants appeared characteristic of ankylosing spondylitis blood. Disease-linked clones displayed a CD8+ phenotype and appeared relatively rarely in peripheral blood.

TCR beta libraries were made by quantitative 5'-RACE with molecular barcodes. MiXCR was run by TCRdb on the 5' RACE reads, yielding one entry per CDR3 protein. The data contain 390,000 or so distinct CDR3 sequences, under 25% of them singletons. Sequencing was done on a sample of blood, either unsorted or a sorted T cell fraction (not recorded which). The gene calls are TRBV7-2 and TRBJ1-2, with TRBD1 matching 9 bases. The clonotype comes from a male donor with ankylosing spondylitis. Here the CDR3 reads CASSAPGQGYGYTF. The CDR3 region has the DNA TGTGCCAGCAGCGCTCCGGGACAGGGCTATGGCTACACCTTC.